One and the same sample provided the 15 T cell receptor beta chains below, sequenced in a study of a mutant IDH1 vaccine in newly diagnosed glioma. Time point defined: baseline, week 1 (first vaccination visit). The treatment here: pre-vaccination baseline after standard-of-care therapy. This table comes from immunoSEQ multiplex PCR, and its TCRdb copy is limited to in-frame clones, with some not included. The sample yields 70,000 or so clones, 65% to 85% seen once. This sample comprised peripheral blood mononuclear cells (PBMCs), obtained from a glioma patient treated with radiotherapy, temozolomide or both. These receptors originate from a woman aged 18 to 35 with glioma. Some clones in this sample may be carry-over from other donors' samples.

This clone was counted once. The CDR3 nucleotides read TGTGCCAGCAGCCAGACAGGGATCGAACGGGGCTACACCTTC. Translation gives CASSQTGIERGYTF. The chain carries TRBV7-2 and TRBJ1-2, with TRBD1 matching over 7 bases. Germline V gene sequence: CDR1 SGHTA, CDR2 FQGNSA. Germline trimming cut 5 bases from V and 8 bases from J; bases unmatched to any gene: 11. The CDR3 length is 14 residues.

The chain couples TRBV5-8 to TRBJ1-2; possibly TRBD1 for D (6 bases). Trimming cost V 2 bases and J 1 base, with 12 bases left between them. The CDR3 loop spans 15 amino acids. Germline values: CDR1 SGHTS, CDR2 YDEGEE. The CDR3, as DNA: TGTGCCAGCAGCTTAACGGACAGAAATAACTATGGCTACACCTTC. Protein sequence: CASSLTDRNNYGYTF.

The CDR3 protein is CASSARRLPSYEQYF. The CDR3 nucleotides read TGTGCCAGCAGTGCCAGGCGACTCCCCTCCTACGAGCAGTACTTC. The chain carries TRBV7-8 and TRBJ2-7; no clear D. V dropped 6 bases and J dropped 0 bases, with 15 bases sitting between them. CDR1 is SGHVS, CDR2 FQNEAQ, per germline. The CDR3 extends over 15 amino acids.

V gene TRBV9 combines with J gene TRBJ1-5; D unclear. The CDR3 totals 13 residues. Germline loops: CDR1 SGDLS, CDR2 YYNGEE. The germline V and J ends were trimmed by 0 bases and 4 bases, with 5 bases remaining between them. DNA for the CDR3: TGTGCCAGCAGCGTAGAGGATAATCAGCCCCAGCATTTT. Encoded protein: CASSVEDNQPQHF.

This clone was detected only a few times. This chain joins TRBV7-6 and TRBJ1-5; D not resolved. V shed 1 base and J shed 5 bases, with 6 bases lying between them. The CDR3 covers 13 residues. Germline lookup yields CDR1 SGHVS and CDR2 FNYEAQ. The CDR3 protein is CASSLEDYQPQHF. DNA of the CDR3: TGTGCCAGCAGCTTAGAGGATTATCAGCCCCAGCATTTT.

The chain carries TRBV6-5 and TRBJ2-7, with 8 positions matching TRBD2. From germline, CDR1 is MNHEY and CDR2 SVGAGI. Trimming cost V 8 bases and J 0 bases; bases outside gene matches: 0. The CDR3 is made up of 12 amino acids. The CDR3 loop reads CASGTSSYEQYF. In DNA form, the CDR3 reads TGTGCCAGCGGGACTAGCTCCTACGAGCAGTACTTC.

J is TRBJ2-1 and V is TRBV12-5, with 12 bases matching TRBD2. The CDR3 totals 17 residues. The V and J ends lost 5 bases and 6 bases, in that order; junction bases with no gene match: 11. From germline, CDR1 is LGHNT and CDR2 FRNRAP. CDR3 DNA: TGTGCTAGTGGTGGGATAGGGCGACTAGCGGGGGCCAATGAGCAGTTCTTC. It specifies CASGGIGRLAGANEQFF.

This clone was seen once. The chain has TRBV30 and TRBJ2-1, with D perhaps TRBD1 or TRBD2 (6 bases each). Trimming removed 3 bases from V and 3 bases from J, with 18 bases in between. This CDR3 comprises 16 residues. CDR1 GTSNPN and CDR2 SVGIG come from the germline V gene (reference sequence). CDR3 in DNA: TGTGCCTGGAGCCATCAAGGGGGGTTGATCTACAATGAGCAGTTCTTC. Its translation: CAWSHQGGLIYNEQFF. The complete variable domain, with remaining parts taken from reference TRBV30 and TRBJ2-1, reads SQTIHQWPATLVQPVGSPLSLECTVEGTSNPNLYWYRQAAGRGLQLLFYSVGIGQISSEVPQNLSASRPQDRQFILSSKKLLLSDSGFYLCAWSHQGGLIYNEQFFGPGTRLTVL.

This clone appeared once. The rearrangement uses TRBV6-5 and TRBJ2-7; TRBD2 matches at 12 bases. CDR3 length: 14 residues. From germline, CDR1 is MNHEY and CDR2 SVGAGI. J was trimmed by 3 bases and V by 7 bases; bases with no gene match: 4. For the CDR3, the DNA is TGTGCCAGCACCCGACTAGCGGGAGTCTACGAGCAGTACTTC. Its translation is CASTRLAGVYEQYF.

This clone was detected only a few times. The genes are TRBV7-6 and TRBJ2-3, with D unresolved. Trimming removed 0 bases from V and 0 bases from J, with 4 bases in between. The CDR3 covers 14 residues. CDR1 SGHVS and CDR2 FNYEAQ come from the germline V gene. As DNA, the CDR3 is TGTGCCAGCAGCTTAGCGGGCAGCACAGATACGCAGTATTTT. Amino acids: CASSLAGSTDTQYF. Full variable domain (remainder filled in from reference TRBV7-6 and TRBJ2-3): GAGVSQSPRYKVTKRGQDVALRCDPISGHVSLYWYRQALGQGPEFLTYFNYEAQQDKSGLPNDRFSAERPEGSISTLTIQRTEQRDSAMYRCASSLAGSTDTQYFGPGTRLTVL.

The chain couples TRBV5-4 to TRBJ2-1; D possibly corresponds to TRBD1 (5 bases). Germline loops: CDR1 SGHNT, CDR2 YYREEE (reference sequence). V gave up 6 bases and J gave up 7 bases, with 14 bases separating them. CDR3 length: 13 amino acids. CDR3 coding DNA: TGTGCCAGCACCACTCCAGGGAAGAATGAGCAGTTCTTC. Protein sequence: CASTTPGKNEQFF.

The chain links TRBV7-9 to TRBJ2-2, with D hard to call. Trimming stripped 1 base from V and 1 base from J, with 4 bases between. The length of the CDR3 is 14 residues. In germline, CDR1 is SEHNR, CDR2 FQNEAQ (reference sequence). CDR3 protein: CASSLGQNTGELFF. The CDR3 region has the DNA TGTGCCAGCAGCTTAGGACAGAACACCGGGGAGCTGTTTTTT.

In its sample, this clone was seen a few times. The chain uses TRBV18 and TRBJ2-7; D is perhaps TRBD2 (6 bases). V lost 3 bases, J lost 2 bases, and 8 bases lay in between. The CDR3 contains 13 residues. The germline CDR1 and CDR2 sequences are KGHSH and LQKENI. In DNA form, the CDR3 reads TGTGCCAGCTCACCTAGCGGACCCTACGAGCAGTACTTC. Translation: CASSPSGPYEQYF.

The chain uses TRBV6-5 and TRBJ2-1; a possible D gene is TRBD2 (6 bases). Trimming stripped 7 bases from V and 3 bases from J, with 16 bases between. There are 15 residues in the CDR3. The germline CDR1 and CDR2 sequences are MNHEY and SVGAGI. The CDR3, as DNA: TGTGCCAGCACCTCAACTAGCAGCCTCTACAATGAGCAGTTCTTC. This translates into CASTSTSSLYNEQFF.

The chain is built from TRBV6-5 and TRBJ1-3; 7 bases line up with TRBD1. The junction had 7 bases not matched to a gene; V was cut back by 8 bases and J by 9 bases. Per germline, CDR1 MNHEY and CDR2 SVGAGI. The CDR3 is made up of 12 amino acids. CDR3 region: CASGSPGGTIYF. CDR3 bases: TGTGCCAGCGGGTCCCCAGGGGGCACCATATATTTT.